This TCR beta chain is drawn from a study of blood T cell repertoires in COVID-19 (dated by TCRdb to the early 2020s). Regarding the research as a whole: Samples covering the acute and convalescent phases of COVID-19 were provided by collaborators in the United States, Italy and Spain. Samples came from the ongoing ImmuneRACE study (first 160 participants) plus 1,254 subjects from 6 global collaborators. A de-identified subject ID, COVID-19 status, age in years and sex were almost always included in the sample metadata. The repertoires were made available in a free public database intended to serve as a resource for research on the immune response to SARS-CoV-2. Subjects who had been exposed to COVID-19, were actively infected with it, or had recovered from it provided the deeply sampled blood TCRbeta repertoires that made up the dataset. The material from the prospective study consisted of cDNA or gDNA derived from T cells, B-cell-depleted T cells, or PBMCs. HLA class I and class II types, where available, came from metadata supplied by the sample provider rather than from assay-based typing.

General study outcomes and caveats: How much clinical and demographic metadata was included differed by source and by participant, and the metadata was provided uncurated.

TCRbeta CDR3 regions were amplified from genomic DNA using the immunoSEQ Assay, a bias-controlled multiplex PCR. The paper's data handling went like this. The number of nucleated cells in each sample was estimated by amplification of reference gene primers within the assay. Sequence reads were collapsed and filtered to measure the absolute abundance of every unique TCRbeta CDR3 rearrangement. For each sample, productive Simpson clonality was calculated by taking the square root of Simpson's diversity index across productive rearrangements. TCRdb carries this immuneACCESS record with in-frame sequences only. Its versions omit some clonotypes, under half of them owing to an unresolved V gene in the studies checked, with the rest unexplained. The D gene and trimming were derived from the DNA, and the V and J assignments and clone size from that table. In all, the sample holds about 210,000 clones, and approximately 81% of those were seen once. The top ten clonotypes cover approximately 10% of the sample.

A remark on this clone: The antigen it recognizes is unknown. No clone much larger than this one lies a single base away; base qualities are absent.

In Seattle, one collaborating source enrolled patients while the infection was active and tracked those patients longitudinally over the course of disease. Whole blood was collected in K2EDTA tubes by collaborating institutions according to the institutions' own protocols. For TCRbeta analysis, collaborator samples were shipped as frozen whole blood, as isolated PBMCs, or as DNA extracted from either sample type. The TCR was taken from an elderly woman with COVID-19, enrolled during active disease. The sequencing input was peripheral blood.

The CDR3 amino acid sequence is: CASSLRARLLRGYTF. Read as DNA, the sequence is TGTGCCAGCAGTCTCAGGGCCCGGCTGTTGAGAGGCTACACCTTC. In this chain, TRBV28 is recombined with TRBJ1-2; a tentative D match to TRBD1 spans 5 bases. V is cut by 5 bases and J by 8 bases, and the space between the germline ends is 21 bases. CDR1 and CDR2, looked up from the germline V gene, are MDHEN and SYDVKM. The CDR3 spans 15 residues, from the cysteine through the phenylalanine. Of all the DNA, just the CDR3 is kept, 45 bases in frame from base 1.